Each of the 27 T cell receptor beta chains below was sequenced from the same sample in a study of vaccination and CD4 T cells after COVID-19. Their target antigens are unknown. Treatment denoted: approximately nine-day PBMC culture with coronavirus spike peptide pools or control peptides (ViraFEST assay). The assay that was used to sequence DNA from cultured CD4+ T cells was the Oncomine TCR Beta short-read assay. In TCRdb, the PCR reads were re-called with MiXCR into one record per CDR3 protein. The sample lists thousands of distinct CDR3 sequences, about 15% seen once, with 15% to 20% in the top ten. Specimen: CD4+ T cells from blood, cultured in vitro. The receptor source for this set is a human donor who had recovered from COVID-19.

The CDR3 loop reads CASSLEGWDTQYF. The CDR3 region has the DNA TGTGCCAGCAGTTTAGAGGGGTGGGATACGCAGTATTTT. The chain carries TRBV12-3 or TRBV12-4 and TRBJ2-3; tentative D call: TRBD1 (5 bases). The CDR3 covers 13 residues. Trimming pared 1 base from V and 6 bases from J, leaving 8 bases between.

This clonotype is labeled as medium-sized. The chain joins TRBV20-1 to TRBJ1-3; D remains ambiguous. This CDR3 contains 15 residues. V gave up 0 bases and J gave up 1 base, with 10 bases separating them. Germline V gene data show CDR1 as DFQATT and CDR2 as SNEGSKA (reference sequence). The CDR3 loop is CSARDGSRSGNTIYF. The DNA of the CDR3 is TGCAGTGCTAGAGATGGGTCCCGTTCTGGAAACACCATATATTTT.

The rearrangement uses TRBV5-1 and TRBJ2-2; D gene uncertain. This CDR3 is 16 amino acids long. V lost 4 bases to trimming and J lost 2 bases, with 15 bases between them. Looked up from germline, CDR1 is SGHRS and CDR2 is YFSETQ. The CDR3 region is CASSPLAGQNTGELFF. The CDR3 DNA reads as TGCGCCAGCAGCCCGTTGGCTGGGCAAAACACCGGGGAGCTGTTTTTT.

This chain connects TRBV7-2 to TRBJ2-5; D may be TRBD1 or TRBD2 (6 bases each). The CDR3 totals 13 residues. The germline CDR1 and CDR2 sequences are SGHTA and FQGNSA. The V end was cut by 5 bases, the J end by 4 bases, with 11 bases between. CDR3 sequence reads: CASSPGGRETQYF. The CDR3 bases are TGTGCCAGCAGCCCCGGGGGCAGAGAGACCCAGTACTTC.

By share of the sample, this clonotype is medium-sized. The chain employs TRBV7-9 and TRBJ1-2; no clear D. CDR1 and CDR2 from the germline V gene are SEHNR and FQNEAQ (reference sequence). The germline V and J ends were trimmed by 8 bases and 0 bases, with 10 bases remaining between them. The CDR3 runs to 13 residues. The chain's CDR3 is CASLKGTNYGYTF. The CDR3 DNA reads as TGTGCCAGCTTGAAAGGAACTAACTATGGCTACACCTTC.

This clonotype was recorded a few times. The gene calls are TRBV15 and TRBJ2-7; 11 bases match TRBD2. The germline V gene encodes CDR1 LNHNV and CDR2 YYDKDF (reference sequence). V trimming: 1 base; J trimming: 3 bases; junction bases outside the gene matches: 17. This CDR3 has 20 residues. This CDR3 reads CATSRGERLAGGRADYEQYF. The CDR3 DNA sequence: TGTGCCACCAGCAGAGGGGAAAGGCTAGCGGGGGGCCGGGCCGACTACGAGCAGTACTTC.

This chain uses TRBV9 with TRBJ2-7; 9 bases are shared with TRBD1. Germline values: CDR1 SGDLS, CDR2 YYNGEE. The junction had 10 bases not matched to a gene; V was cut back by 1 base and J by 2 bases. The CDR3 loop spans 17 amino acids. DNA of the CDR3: TGTGCCAGCAGCGTAAAGGAGGGGACAGGGAGGACCTACGAGCAGTACTTC. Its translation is CASSVKEGTGRTYEQYF.

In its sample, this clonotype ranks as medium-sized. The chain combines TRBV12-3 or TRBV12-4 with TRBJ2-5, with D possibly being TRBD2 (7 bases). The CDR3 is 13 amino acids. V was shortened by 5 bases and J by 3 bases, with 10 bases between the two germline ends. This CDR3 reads CASSTGREETQYF. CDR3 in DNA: TGTGCCAGCAGTACAGGGAGGGAAGAGACCCAGTACTTC.

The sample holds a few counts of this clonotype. CDR3 amino acids: CASSHDDRISDTQYF. CDR3 DNA: TGCGCCAGCAGCCACGACGACAGGATCTCAGATACGCAGTATTTT. The V gene is TRBV4-1, the J gene TRBJ2-3, with a weak D call TRBD1 (6 bases). CDR3 length equals 15 residues. From germline, CDR1 is MGHRA and CDR2 YSYEKL. V lost 3 bases, J lost 4 bases, and 14 bases lay in between.

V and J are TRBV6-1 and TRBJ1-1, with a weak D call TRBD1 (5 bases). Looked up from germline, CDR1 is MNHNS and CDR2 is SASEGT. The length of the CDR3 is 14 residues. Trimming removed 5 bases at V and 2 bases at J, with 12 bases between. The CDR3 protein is CASSQRQLNTEAFF. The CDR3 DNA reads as TGTGCCAGCAGTCAACGACAGCTCAACACTGAAGCTTTCTTT.

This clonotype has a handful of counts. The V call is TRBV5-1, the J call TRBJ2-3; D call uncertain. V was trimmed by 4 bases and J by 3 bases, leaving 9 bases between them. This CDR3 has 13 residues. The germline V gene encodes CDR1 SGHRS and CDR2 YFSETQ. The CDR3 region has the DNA TGCGCCAGCAGCCCGCGTATAACAGATACGCAGTATTTT. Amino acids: CASSPRITDTQYF.

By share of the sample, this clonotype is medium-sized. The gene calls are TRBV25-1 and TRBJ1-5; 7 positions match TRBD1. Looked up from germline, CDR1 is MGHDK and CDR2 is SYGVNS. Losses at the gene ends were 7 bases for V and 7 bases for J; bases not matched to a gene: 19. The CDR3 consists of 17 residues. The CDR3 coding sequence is TGTGCCAGCATTATCTTCGTTGAGGGACAGAGTAAGCAGCCCCAGCATTTT. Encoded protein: CASIIFVEGQSKQPQHF.

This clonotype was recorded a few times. This CDR3 reads CTRSYEQYF. CDR3 coding DNA: TGCACCCGCTCCTACGAGCAGTACTTC. The chain uses TRBV10-1 and TRBJ2-7, with D hard to call. The CDR3 runs 9 residues. Germline assignment: CDR1 WNHNN and CDR2 SYGVQD (reference sequence).

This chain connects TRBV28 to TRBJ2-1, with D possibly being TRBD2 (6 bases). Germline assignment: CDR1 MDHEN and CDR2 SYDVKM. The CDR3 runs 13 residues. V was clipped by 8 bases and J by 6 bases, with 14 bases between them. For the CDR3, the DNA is TGTGCCAGCGATACCGGGACTGTCAATGAGCAGTTCTTC. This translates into CASDTGTVNEQFF.

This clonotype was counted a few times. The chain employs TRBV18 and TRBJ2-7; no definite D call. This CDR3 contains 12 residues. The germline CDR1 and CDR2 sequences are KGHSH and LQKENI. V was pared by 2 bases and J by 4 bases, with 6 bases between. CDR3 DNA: TGTGCCAGCTCACCATTCACATACGAGCAGTACTTC. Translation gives CASSPFTYEQYF.

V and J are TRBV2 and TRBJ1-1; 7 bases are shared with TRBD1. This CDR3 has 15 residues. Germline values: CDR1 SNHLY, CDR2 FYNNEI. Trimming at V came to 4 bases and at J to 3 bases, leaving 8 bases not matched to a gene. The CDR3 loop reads CASSVGGRGYTEAFF. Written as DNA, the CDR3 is TGTGCCAGCAGTGTAGGGGGCAGGGGGTACACTGAAGCTTTCTTT. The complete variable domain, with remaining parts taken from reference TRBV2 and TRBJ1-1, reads EPEVTQTPSHQVTQMGQEVILRCVPISNHLYFYWYRQILGQKVEFLVSFYNNEISEKSEIFDDQFSVERPDGSNFTLKIRSTKLEDSAMYFCASSVGGRGYTEAFFGQGTRLTVV.

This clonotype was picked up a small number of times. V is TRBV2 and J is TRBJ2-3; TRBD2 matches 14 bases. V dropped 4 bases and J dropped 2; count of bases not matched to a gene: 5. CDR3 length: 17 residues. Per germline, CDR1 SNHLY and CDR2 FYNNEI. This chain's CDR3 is CASSAGTSGGYTDTQYF. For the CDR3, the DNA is TGTGCCAGCAGTGCCGGGACTAGCGGGGGATACACAGATACGCAGTATTTT.

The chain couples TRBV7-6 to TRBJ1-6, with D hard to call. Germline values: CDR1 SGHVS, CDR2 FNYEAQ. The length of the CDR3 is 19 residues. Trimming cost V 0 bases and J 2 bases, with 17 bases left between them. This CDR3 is CASSLARVPNHAYNSPLHF. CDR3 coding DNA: TGTGCCAGCAGCTTAGCTCGAGTACCGAACCACGCCTATAATTCACCCCTCCACTTT.

The CDR3 region has the DNA TGCGGCTTTAGGGGACAGGGAGGGAACAATGAGCAGTTCTTC. Its protein product is CGFRGQGGNNEQFF. The chain is built from TRBV20-1 and TRBJ2-1; 9 bases match TRBD1. The germline V gene has CDR1 DFQATT and CDR2 SNEGSKA (reference sequence). CDR3 length: 14 residues.

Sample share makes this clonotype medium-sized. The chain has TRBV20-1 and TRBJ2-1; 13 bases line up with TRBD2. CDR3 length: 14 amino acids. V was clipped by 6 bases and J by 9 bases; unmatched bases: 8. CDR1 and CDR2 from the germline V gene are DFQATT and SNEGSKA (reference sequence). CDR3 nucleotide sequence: TGCAGTGCCCCTACTAGCGGGGGGGCCGGTGAGCAGTTCTTC. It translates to CSAPTSGGAGEQFF.

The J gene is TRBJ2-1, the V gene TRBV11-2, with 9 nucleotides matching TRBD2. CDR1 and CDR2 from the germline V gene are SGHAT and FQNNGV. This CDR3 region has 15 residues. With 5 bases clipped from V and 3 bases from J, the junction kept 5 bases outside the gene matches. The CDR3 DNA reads TGTGCCAGCAGCGCGCGGGGGGGCCTCTACAATGAGCAGTTCTTC. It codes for CASSARGGLYNEQFF.

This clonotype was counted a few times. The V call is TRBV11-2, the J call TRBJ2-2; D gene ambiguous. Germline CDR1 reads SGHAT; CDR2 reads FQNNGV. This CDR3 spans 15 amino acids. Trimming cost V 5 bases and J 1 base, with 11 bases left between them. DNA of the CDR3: TGTGCCAGCAGCCGGGCGGACGTGAACACCGGGGAGCTGTTTTTT. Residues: CASSRADVNTGELFF.

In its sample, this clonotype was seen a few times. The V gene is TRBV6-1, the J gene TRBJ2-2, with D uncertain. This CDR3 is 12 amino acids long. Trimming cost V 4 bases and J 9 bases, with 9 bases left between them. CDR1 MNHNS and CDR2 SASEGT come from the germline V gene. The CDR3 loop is CASSAGLRELFF. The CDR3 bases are TGTGCCAGCAGTGCGGGCCTTAGGGAGCTGTTTTTT.

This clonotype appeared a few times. CDR3 nucleotide sequence: TGTGCCAGCAGTCGGTTCAACGAGCAGTACTTC. This translates into CASSRFNEQYF. The rearrangement links TRBV6-1 to TRBJ2-7; the D is unclear. This CDR3 has 11 amino acids. V lost 5 bases and J lost 5, with 7 bases in between. CDR1 and CDR2 (germline): MNHNS, SASEGT.

The CDR3 loop reads CASTRVEGFPSSGNTIYF. In DNA form, the CDR3 reads TGTGCCAGTACGAGAGTTGAAGGGTTTCCCAGCTCTGGAAACACCATATATTTT. This chain connects TRBV19 to TRBJ1-3; the D is unclear. The V end lost 7 bases, the J end lost 0 bases, and 22 bases lay between the germline ends. Germline V gene sequence: CDR1 LNHDA, CDR2 SQIVND (reference sequence). The CDR3 runs 18 residues.

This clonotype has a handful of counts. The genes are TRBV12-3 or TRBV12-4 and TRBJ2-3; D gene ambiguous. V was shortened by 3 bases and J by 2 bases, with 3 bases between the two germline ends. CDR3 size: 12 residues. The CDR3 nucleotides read TGTGCCAGCAGTTTGGTCACAGATACGCAGTATTTT. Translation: CASSLVTDTQYF.

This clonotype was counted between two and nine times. The CDR3 DNA is TGTGCCAGCAGCTTAGAGCGGTTCACAGATACGCAGTATTTT. Protein product: CASSLERFTDTQYF. The J gene is TRBJ2-3, the V gene TRBV7-2; the D gene is possibly TRBD2 (5 bases). This CDR3 has 14 amino acids. Trimming removed 1 base at V and 2 bases at J, with 7 bases between. Germline values: CDR1 SGHTA, CDR2 FQGNSA.